This passage covers 25 T cell receptor beta chains from one sample sequenced in a study of T cell responses to AZD1222 COVID-19 vaccine. Clones were read by immunoSEQ multiplex PCR, and TCRdb kept only the in-frame ones, dropping some. The table has 110,000 to 150,000 clones, approximately 90% seen once. The sample was peripheral blood, taken 28 days after the second AZD1222 dose. The source is an adult who received the AZD1222 COVID-19 vaccine.

The rearrangement uses TRBV6-5 and TRBJ1-2; tentatively, D is TRBD1 (6 bases). Germline V gene data show CDR1 as MNHEY and CDR2 as SVGAGI. Trimming shortened V by 8 bases and J by 7 bases, and 14 bases separated the two germline ends. There are 12 residues in the CDR3. DNA of the CDR3: TGTGCCAGCTCCCCAGGGGAGGGTGGCTACACCTTC. Translated: CASSPGEGGYTF.

This sequence joins TRBV7-3 and TRBJ2-2; no firm D call. The CDR3 is 15 residues long. Trimming took 0 bases from V and 2 from J, leaving 7 bases between them. Per the germline V gene, CDR1 is SGHTA and CDR2 is FQGTGA. CDR3: CASSLTWSNTGELFF. The DNA for the CDR3 is TGTGCCAGCAGCTTAACGTGGTCAAACACCGGGGAGCTGTTTTTT.

The V gene is TRBV6-5, the J gene TRBJ2-3; 7 nucleotides line up with TRBD2. CDR1 is MNHEY and CDR2 is SVGAGI in the germline V gene. Losses at the gene ends were 2 bases for V and 1 base for J; bases not matched to a gene: 3. The CDR3 has 15 residues. The CDR3 nucleotides are TGTGCCAGCAGTTACCGGAGCGGGGGCACAGATACGCAGTATTTT. Its translation: CASSYRSGGTDTQYF.

The chain is built from TRBV7-9 and TRBJ2-6; D is perhaps TRBD1 (5 bases). Between the trimmed V and J ends, which lost 3 bases and 4 bases, there was a span of 10 bases. In germline, CDR1 is SEHNR, CDR2 FQNEAQ (reference sequence). The CDR3 loop spans 15 amino acids. The DNA of the CDR3 is TGTGCCAGCAGCTTGGGGCCCGCCGGGGCCAACGTCCTGACTTTC. As protein: CASSLGPAGANVLTF.

The chain links TRBV24-1 to TRBJ1-5; maybe TRBD1 (6 bases). CDR1 is KGHDR, CDR2 SFDVKD, per germline. V lost 6 bases, J lost 3 bases, and 11 bases lay in between. The CDR3 length is 14 residues. CDR3 region: CATSSDRFNQPQHF. CDR3 in DNA: TGTGCCACCAGTTCCGACAGGTTCAATCAGCCCCAGCATTTT.

The chain uses TRBV11-2 and TRBJ1-4; a weak D match, TRBD1 (5 bases). The ends were cut back, 5 bases at V and 7 bases at J, with 11 bases in the middle. The CDR3 has 13 amino acids. Germline values: CDR1 SGHAT, CDR2 FQNNGV. The CDR3 DNA sequence: TGTGCCAGCAGCGAAGGGGAGGGTGAAAAACTGTTTTTT. Translating gives CASSEGEGEKLFF.

The J gene is TRBJ2-1, the V gene TRBV7-8, with 8 positions matching TRBD2. Germline V gene sequence: CDR1 SGHVS, CDR2 FQNEAQ. CDR3 length: 16 residues. The junction had 4 bases not matched to a gene; V was cut back by 1 base and J by 2 bases. The CDR3 DNA reads TGTGCCAGCAGCTTAGTAGCGGGATCGGCCTACAATGAGCAGTTCTTC. Translation gives CASSLVAGSAYNEQFF.

In nucleotides, the CDR3 is TGTGCCAGCAGCCAAGGGGGACAGGGGGCGGGAGCCGAGCAGTACTTC. It is translated as CASSQGGQGAGAEQYF. The chain links TRBV3-1 (or the pseudogene TRBV3-2) to TRBJ2-7; 12 positions match TRBD1. The ends lost 1 base at V and 6 bases at J; junction bases unmatched: 7. The CDR3 sequence is 16 residues long. Germline-derived CDR1 and CDR2 are LGHDT and YNNKEL (reference sequence).

The J gene is TRBJ2-1, the V gene TRBV3-1 (or the pseudogene TRBV3-2); unclear D gene. Germline V gives CDR1 LGHDT, CDR2 YNNKEL (reference sequence). Trimming stripped 3 bases from V and 4 bases from J, with 10 bases between. The CDR3 extends over 14 amino acids. The CDR3, as DNA: TGTGCCAGCAGCCATGAGACCCCATACAATGAGCAGTTCTTC. Its translation: CASSHETPYNEQFF.

The chain is built from TRBV18 and TRBJ1-4; D not certain. This CDR3 contains 15 residues. V lost 1 base to trimming and J lost 5 bases, with 11 bases between them. Germline lookup yields CDR1 KGHSH and CDR2 LQKENI. The CDR3: CASSPQEDPNEKLFF. CDR3 DNA: TGTGCCAGCTCACCACAGGAGGACCCAAATGAAAAACTGTTTTTT.

The rearrangement uses TRBV9 and TRBJ1-6; 8 positions agree with TRBD1. The germline gives CDR1 SGDLS, CDR2 YYNGEE. Trimming at V came to 2 bases and at J to 9 bases, leaving 4 bases not matched to a gene. This CDR3 comprises 14 residues. The CDR3 sequence is CASSVDRGVSPLHF. CDR3 coding DNA: TGTGCCAGCAGCGTCGACAGGGGAGTTTCACCCCTCCACTTT.

This rearrangement joins TRBV18 to TRBJ2-2; D call uncertain. CDR3 size: 13 residues. V lost 3 bases, J lost 5 bases, and 7 bases lay in between. Germline CDR1 KGHSH, CDR2 LQKENI. CDR3: CASSPLETGELFF. The CDR3 bases are TGTGCCAGCTCACCCCTCGAGACCGGGGAGCTGTTTTTT. The full variable domain, rest sourced from reference TRBV18 and TRBJ2-2, is NAGVMQNPRHLVRRRGQEARLRCSPMKGHSHVYWYRQLPEEGLKFMVYLQKENIIDESGMPKERFSAEFPKEGPSILRIQQVVRGDSAAYFCASSPLETGELFFGEGSRLTVL.

This chain joins TRBV4-2 and TRBJ1-1, with D possibly being TRBD1 (6 bases). Germline-derived CDR1 and CDR2 are LGHNA and YNFKEQ. The CDR3 is 15 residues long. Trimming cost V 1 base and J 1 base, with 10 bases left between them. The CDR3 here is CASSQGRGRNTEAFF. CDR3 coding DNA: TGTGCCAGCAGCCAAGGACGGGGGCGGAACACTGAAGCTTTCTTT.

The J gene is TRBJ1-2, the V gene TRBV19; D ambiguous. V was shortened by 8 bases and J by 7 bases, with 14 bases between the two germline ends. The CDR3 has 12 amino acids. CDR1 and CDR2 (germline): LNHDA, SQIVND (reference sequence). CDR3 sequence reads: CASGSVPLGYTF. For the CDR3, the DNA is TGTGCCAGTGGCTCGGTCCCCCTTGGCTACACCTTC.

CDR3 sequence (DNA): TGTGCCAGCAGCAATTTTGGGGCAGGCCAGCCCCAGCATTTT. Residues: CASSNFGAGQPQHF. The chain employs TRBV21-1 and TRBJ1-5; the table's TRBD1 call for D was not verified on the DNA. TRBV21-1 constitutes a pseudogene. The CDR3 is 14 amino acids.

The rearrangement joins TRBV6-5 to TRBJ1-1, with D maybe TRBD1 (5 bases). Germline V gene lookup returns CDR1 MNHEY and CDR2 SVGAGI. The length of the CDR3 is 14 residues. V was pared by 4 bases and J by 1 base, with 10 bases between. The CDR3 is CASSLGVENTEAFF. The CDR3, as DNA: TGTGCCAGCAGTTTAGGGGTGGAGAACACTGAAGCTTTCTTT.

The chain links TRBV5-5 to TRBJ1-6; D is ambiguous. Trimming took 1 base from V and 1 from J, leaving 6 bases between them. Germline V CDR1 and CDR2: SGHKS, YYEKEE (reference sequence). The CDR3 totals 15 residues. CDR3: CASSLRSSYNSPLHF. The CDR3 DNA reads TGTGCCAGCAGCTTGAGGTCTTCCTATAATTCACCCCTCCACTTT.

This sequence joins TRBV5-1 and TRBJ1-3; D is uncertain. The CDR3 spans 17 residues. The V gene lost 1 base and the J gene lost 11 bases, with 25 bases spanning the gap. Germline CDR1 is SGHRS and CDR2 is YFSETQ. The CDR3 is CASSLMPAGSPSWAIYF. The CDR3 DNA is TGCGCCAGCAGCTTGATGCCCGCGGGGTCCCCGTCGTGGGCCATATATTTT.

V gene TRBV28 combines with J gene TRBJ1-6, with a weak D call TRBD1 (5 bases). Germline assignment: CDR1 MDHEN and CDR2 SYDVKM. Trimming shortened V by 4 bases and J by 10 bases, and 20 bases separated the two germline ends. This CDR3 spans 16 amino acids. The CDR3, as DNA: TGTGCCAGCAGTTCGAACGGAGCCCCCTGGGGGTCACCCCTCCACTTT. The encoded protein is CASSSNGAPWGSPLHF.

The genes are TRBV15 and TRBJ2-1; D is unclear. This CDR3 spans 15 amino acids. V was clipped by 0 bases and J by 9 bases, with 15 bases between them. Germline V CDR1 and CDR2: LNHNV, YYDKDF (reference sequence). CDR3 coding DNA: TGTGCCACCAGCAGAGAAGGTGTAGGGATGAGTGAGCAGTTCTTC. It yields the protein CATSREGVGMSEQFF. Based on the CDR3 plus reference TRBV15 and TRBJ2-1, the full variable domain is DAMVIQNPRYQVTQFGKPVTLSCSQTLNHNVMYWYQQKSSQAPKLLFHYYDKDFNNEADTPDNFQSRRPNTSFCFLDIRSPGLGDTAMYLCATSREGVGMSEQFFGPGTRLTVL.

The rearrangement uses TRBV24-1 and TRBJ1-1, with D perhaps TRBD1 (6 bases). The CDR3 spans 15 residues. V was shortened by 4 bases and J by 6 bases, with 17 bases between the two germline ends. Germline V lookup: CDR1 KGHDR, CDR2 SFDVKD. The CDR3 bases are TGTGCCACCAGTGACGCCACAGGGAGGACCGCTGAAGCTTTCTTT. The encoded protein is CATSDATGRTAEAFF.

The rearrangement uses TRBV6-5 and TRBJ2-1; 7 bases fit TRBD1. Losses at the gene ends were 5 bases for V and 5 bases for J; bases not matched to a gene: 9. The CDR3 is 15 residues long. Germline V gene sequence: CDR1 MNHEY, CDR2 SVGAGI. The CDR3 reads CASSKGQWDHNEQFF. The DNA of the CDR3 is TGTGCCAGCAGTAAGGGACAGTGGGATCACAATGAGCAGTTCTTC.

The chain employs TRBV9 and TRBJ1-1; D gene uncertain. The CDR3 runs 13 residues. Trimming cost V 4 bases and J 2 bases, with 9 bases left between them. Germline values: CDR1 SGDLS, CDR2 YYNGEE. CDR3 DNA sequence: TGTGCCAGCAGCCCGGGGAGAAACACTGAAGCTTTCTTT. Translating gives CASSPGRNTEAFF.

CDR3 DNA: TGTGCCAGCAGCTTAGTATCAGGGGCGGGGGCCAACGTCCTGACTTTC. Amino acid sequence: CASSLVSGAGANVLTF. J is TRBJ2-6 and V is TRBV7-2; maybe TRBD1 (6 bases). Trimming shortened V by 1 base and J by 4 bases, and 11 bases separated the two germline ends. The V gene's germline CDR1 is SGHTA and CDR2 FQGNSA. The CDR3 length is 16 residues.

V and J are TRBV10-3 and TRBJ1-3; TRBD1 is a possible D gene (6 bases). The germline V gene encodes CDR1 ENHRY and CDR2 SYGVKD. The V and J ends lost 0 bases and 0 bases respectively, with 9 bases between them. The CDR3 has 16 amino acids. CDR3 DNA sequence: TGTGCCATCAGTGAGTCGACAGGTCGCTCTGGAAACACCATATATTTT. Protein: CAISESTGRSGNTIYF.